The 31 T cell receptor beta chains below all came from one sample that was sequenced in a study of PD-1 blockade in classical Hodgkin lymphoma. Every patient relapsed after autologous stem cell transplantation, and brentuximab vedotin exposure varied. Profiled with immunoSEQ multiplex PCR; TCRdb holds only in-frame clones, not every one. The repertoire holds 110,000 or so clones, with around 89% as singletons. The sequencing here drew on peripheral blood mononuclear cells (PBMCs), taken before the second cycle of nivolumab. Source of these receptors: a human donor with classical Hodgkin lymphoma.

This chain links TRBV5-1 with TRBJ2-1, with D hard to call. There are 15 residues in the CDR3. V was clipped by 3 bases and J by 0 bases, with 10 bases between them. Germline V lookup: CDR1 SGHRS, CDR2 YFSETQ. The CDR3 here is CASSSAESSYNEQFF. The CDR3 DNA follows: TGCGCCAGCAGCTCGGCAGAGAGCTCCTACAATGAGCAGTTCTTC.

V is TRBV18 and J is TRBJ1-1; the D is unclear. This CDR3 spans 13 amino acids. The V gene's germline CDR1 is KGHSH and CDR2 LQKENI. Trimming cost V 3 bases and J 0 bases, with 5 bases left between them. The CDR3 DNA follows: TGTGCCAGCTCACCCTGGCTGAACACTGAAGCTTTCTTT. The encoded protein is CASSPWLNTEAFF.

The chain uses TRBV19 and TRBJ1-2, with 7 bases lining up with TRBD1. CDR1 is LNHDA and CDR2 is SQIVND in the germline V gene (reference sequence). Trimming cost V 3 bases and J 7 bases; bases outside gene matches: 5. The CDR3 loop spans 13 amino acids. CDR3 DNA: TGTGCCAGTAGTATGAAGACAGGGCTTGGCTACACCTTC. Translating it yields CASSMKTGLGYTF.

The V and J genes are TRBV25-1 and TRBJ1-2, with a possible D match to TRBD1 (5 bases). This CDR3 is built from 16 residues. Germline V gene sequence: CDR1 MGHDK, CDR2 SYGVNS. V lost 4 bases, J lost 2 bases, and 17 bases lay in between. The CDR3 coding sequence is TGTGCCAGCAGTGCCCCTGGGGCAGCTTCCAACTATGGCTACACCTTC. Translating it yields CASSAPGAASNYGYTF.

The V and J genes are TRBV6-1 and TRBJ2-1; the D is unclear. CDR1 and CDR2 (germline): MNHNS, SASEGT. The CDR3 sequence is 15 residues long. V gave up 6 bases and J gave up 5 bases, with 17 bases separating them. The CDR3 DNA follows: TGTGCCAGCAGAATATATCACTCCTTCAACAATGAGCAGTTCTTC. Its translation is CASRIYHSFNNEQFF.

The chain couples TRBV2 to TRBJ1-2, with D possibly matching TRBD1 (6 bases). This CDR3 comprises 14 residues. V lost 3 bases to trimming and J lost 4 bases, with 12 bases between them. Germline CDR1 reads SNHLY; CDR2 reads FYNNEI. CDR3 sequence (DNA): TGTGCCAGCAGTGACAAGCCGGACAGCTATGGCTACACCTTC. Residues: CASSDKPDSYGYTF.

V and J are TRBV28 and TRBJ2-7; no reliable D call. V shed 5 bases and J shed 6 bases, with 14 bases lying between them. CDR3 length equals 13 residues. Germline-derived CDR1 and CDR2 are MDHEN and SYDVKM. The CDR3 region is CASSLRSPGEQYF. The CDR3 DNA is TGTGCCAGCAGTCTTCGGTCACCCGGCGAGCAGTACTTC. Complete variable domain (other parts from reference TRBV28 and TRBJ2-7): DVKVTQSSRYLVKRTGEKVFLECVQDMDHENMFWYRQDPGLGLRLIYFSYDVKMKEKGDIPEGYSVSREKKERFSLILESASTNQTSMYLCASSLRSPGEQYFGPGTRLTVT.

The table lists this clone with a few counts. The chain is built from TRBV5-4 and TRBJ2-2, with TRBD2 as a possible D gene (6 bases). Trimming removed 2 bases from V and 1 base from J, with 12 bases in between. The CDR3 spans 16 residues. Germline CDR1 SGHNT, CDR2 YYREEE (reference sequence). The CDR3 sequence: CASSFPAGGNTGELFF. CDR3 sequence (DNA): TGTGCCAGCAGCTTCCCTGCCGGGGGGAACACCGGGGAGCTGTTTTTT.

The chain recombines TRBV28 with TRBJ1-2; 7 bases align to TRBD1. CDR1 and CDR2 from the germline V gene are MDHEN and SYDVKM. Trimming took 2 bases from V and 4 from J; bases not matched to a gene: 7. CDR3 length: 15 residues. The CDR3 DNA reads TGTGCCAGCAGTTTAGGGGACAGACGCTCCTATGGCTACACCTTC. This codes for CASSLGDRRSYGYTF.

The chain carries TRBV13 and TRBJ2-7; TRBD2 agrees at 9 bases. The CDR3 totals 16 residues. Germline assignment: CDR1 PRHDT and CDR2 FYEKMQ (reference sequence). After removal of 0 bases from V and 2 bases from J, the junction contained 5 bases not matched to a gene. CDR3: CASSLGRAGGTYEQYF. In DNA, the CDR3 is TGTGCCAGCAGCTTAGGGCGTGCGGGAGGGACCTACGAGCAGTACTTC.

This chain joins TRBV5-6 and TRBJ1-1, with a possible D match to TRBD1 (5 bases). V was cut by 2 bases and J by 3 bases, with 11 bases left in between. The CDR3 loop spans 14 amino acids. Germline CDR1 is SGHDT and CDR2 is YYEEEE. CDR3 residues: CASSLDGGDTEAFF. The CDR3 nucleotides read TGTGCCAGCAGCTTAGACGGGGGGGACACTGAAGCTTTCTTT.

The table lists this clone with a count of one. The chain carries TRBV18 and TRBJ1-1; possibly TRBD1 for D (5 bases). V shed 4 bases and J shed 1 base, with 13 bases lying between them. The length of the CDR3 is 15 residues. Per the germline V gene, CDR1 is KGHSH and CDR2 is LQKENI. The CDR3 DNA reads as TGTGCCAGCTCACGCCTCAGGGAGGCGAACACTGAAGCTTTCTTT. This codes for CASSRLREANTEAFF.

V is TRBV4-2 and J is TRBJ2-1; the D is unclear. The CDR3 runs 12 residues. V dropped 4 bases and J dropped 9 bases, with 10 bases sitting between them. Per germline, CDR1 LGHNA and CDR2 YNFKEQ. For the CDR3, the DNA is TGTGCCAGCAGCCCCAGCTCGGGTGAGCAGTTCTTC. Its translation is CASSPSSGEQFF.

The CDR3 nucleotides are TGCGCCAGCAGGTCCGTAGGACAGGGGGTCGAGCAGTACTTC. Protein: CASRSVGQGVEQYF. This chain uses TRBV4-1 with TRBJ2-7; TRBD1 agrees at 10 bases. The V gene end was trimmed by 6 bases and the J gene end by 6 bases; junction bases not matched to a gene: 8. CDR1 MGHRA and CDR2 YSYEKL come from the germline V gene. CDR3 length: 14 residues.

The chain joins TRBV27 to TRBJ1-6; D is undetermined. V was pared by 3 bases and J by 6 bases, with 3 bases between. Germline CDR1 is MNHEY and CDR2 is SMNVEV (reference sequence). The CDR3 spans 12 residues. The chain's CDR3 is CASSFFNSPLHF. The CDR3 nucleotides read TGTGCCAGCAGTTTTTTTAATTCACCCCTCCACTTT.

The chain has TRBV9 and TRBJ1-2; TRBD1 matches at 7 bases. Unmatched junction bases numbered 2, after V lost 0 bases and J lost 3 bases. There are 14 residues in the CDR3. Germline V gene lookup returns CDR1 SGDLS and CDR2 YYNGEE. CDR3 bases: TGTGCCAGCAGCGTAGGAACAGGGGACTATGGCTACACCTTC. It encodes CASSVGTGDYGYTF.

A single count supports this clone. The chain employs TRBV19 and TRBJ2-3, with 11 bases that match TRBD2. Per germline, CDR1 LNHDA and CDR2 SQIVND (reference sequence). The CDR3 sequence is 15 residues long. With V trimmed by 6 bases and J by 0 bases, 2 bases remained unmatched. The CDR3 protein is CASRRTSGSTDTQYF. The CDR3 bases are TGTGCCAGTAGGCGGACTAGCGGGAGCACAGATACGCAGTATTTT.

This clone was seen a handful of times. This chain uses TRBV5-8 with TRBJ2-6, with D uncertain. Germline V CDR1 and CDR2: SGHTS, YDEGEE. Trimming shortened V by 0 bases and J by 0 bases, and 4 bases separated the two germline ends. The CDR3 totals 15 residues. DNA of the CDR3: TGTGCCAGCAGCTTGGACGGCTCTGGGGCCAACGTCCTGACTTTC. This codes for CASSLDGSGANVLTF.

V and J are TRBV2 and TRBJ1-2; no definite D call. This CDR3 contains 16 residues. CDR1 is SNHLY, CDR2 FYNNEI, per germline. The ends were cut back, 0 bases at V and 8 bases at J, with 19 bases in the middle. This chain's CDR3 is CASSEALTGLGGGYTF. In DNA form, the CDR3 reads TGTGCCAGCAGTGAAGCGTTGACCGGTCTGGGTGGAGGCTACACCTTC.

The rearrangement links TRBV5-5 to TRBJ2-2; no clear D gene. Germline V gives CDR1 SGHKS, CDR2 YYEKEE (reference sequence). V gave up 1 base and J gave up 3 bases, with 4 bases separating them. The CDR3 is made up of 13 amino acids. CDR3: CASSLSYTGELFF. The CDR3 coding sequence is TGTGCCAGCAGCTTGTCCTACACCGGGGAGCTGTTTTTT.

The chain couples TRBV19 to TRBJ2-5; D not certain. Deletions cut 1 base from V and 5 bases from J, with 11 bases between. The CDR3 is 14 residues long. CDR1 LNHDA and CDR2 SQIVND come from the germline V gene (reference sequence). In nucleotides, the CDR3 is TGTGCCAGTAGTATAGGCAGCCGGCTCGAGACCCAGTACTTC. This gives the protein CASSIGSRLETQYF. The variable domain in full, with the rest retrieved from reference TRBV19 and TRBJ2-5, is DGGITQSPKYLFRKEGQNVTLSCEQNLNHDAMYWYRQDPGQGLRLIYYSQIVNDFQKGDIAEGYSVSREKKESFPLTVTSAQKNPTAFYLCASSIGSRLETQYFGPGTRLLVL.

This chain connects TRBV5-6 to TRBJ1-2; no definite D call. Trimming took 1 base from V and 4 from J, leaving 8 bases between them. Per germline, CDR1 SGHDT and CDR2 YYEEEE. The CDR3 contains 13 residues. This CDR3 is CASSLRGFYGYTF. DNA for the CDR3: TGTGCCAGCAGCTTGCGCGGATTCTATGGCTACACCTTC.

This clone was counted a single time. The genes are TRBV28 and TRBJ1-1; D is unclear. The CDR3 loop spans 11 amino acids. From germline, CDR1 is MDHEN and CDR2 SYDVKM. Trimming stripped 8 bases from V and 1 base from J, with 5 bases between. CDR3 sequence (DNA): TGTGCCAGCGCAGCGAACACTGAAGCTTTCTTT. This encodes CASAANTEAFF. Filled out from reference TRBV28 and TRBJ1-1, the complete variable domain reads DVKVTQSSRYLVKRTGEKVFLECVQDMDHENMFWYRQDPGLGLRLIYFSYDVKMKEKGDIPEGYSVSREKKERFSLILESASTNQTSMYLCASAANTEAFFGQGTRLTVV.

The V and J genes are TRBV19 and TRBJ1-4; D unresolved. V was pared by 8 bases and J by 0 bases, with 16 bases between. CDR1 and CDR2 from the germline V gene are LNHDA and SQIVND (reference sequence). This CDR3 has 16 residues. DNA for the CDR3: TGTGCCAGTCGACAAACTCACACTTCAACTAATGAAAAACTGTTTTTT. Amino acids: CASRQTHTSTNEKLFF. Variable domain in full (rest from reference TRBV19 and TRBJ1-4): DGGITQSPKYLFRKEGQNVTLSCEQNLNHDAMYWYRQDPGQGLRLIYYSQIVNDFQKGDIAEGYSVSREKKESFPLTVTSAQKNPTAFYLCASRQTHTSTNEKLFFGSGTQLSVL.

This clone appeared a single time. This chain connects TRBV2 to TRBJ1-1, with D possibly matching TRBD1 (6 bases). Germline CDR1 SNHLY, CDR2 FYNNEI. There are 14 residues in the CDR3. With 8 bases removed from V and 0 bases from J, the gap between germline ends came to 13 bases. The CDR3 here is CASLLDSLNTEAFF. The CDR3 DNA reads TGTGCCAGCCTCCTGGACAGCCTGAACACTGAAGCTTTCTTT.

The chain links TRBV5-1 to TRBJ1-4, with a possible D match to TRBD1 (6 bases). Between the trimmed V and J ends, which lost 0 bases and 14 bases, there was a span of 8 bases. The CDR3 is made up of 11 amino acids. Germline V CDR1 and CDR2: SGHRS, YFSETQ. The CDR3 region is CASSLGGRLFF. The CDR3, as DNA: TGCGCCAGCAGCTTGGGGGGGCGGCTGTTTTTT.

The rearrangement joins TRBV7-2 to TRBJ2-3; the D gene could be TRBD1 or TRBD2 (5 bases each). V shed 0 bases and J shed 0 bases, with 10 bases lying between them. The germline V gene encodes CDR1 SGHTA and CDR2 FQGNSA. This CDR3 spans 16 amino acids. The CDR3 loop reads CASSLAGDGSTDTQYF. DNA of the CDR3: TGTGCCAGCAGCTTAGCGGGGGACGGGAGCACAGATACGCAGTATTTT.

The chain employs TRBV28 and TRBJ1-5, with 9 bases lining up with TRBD1. CDR3 length: 14 amino acids. The germline gives CDR1 MDHEN, CDR2 SYDVKM. The ends lost 6 bases at V and 4 bases at J; junction bases unmatched: 4. CDR3 amino acids: CASSSGTGNQPQHF. CDR3 nucleotides: TGTGCCAGCAGCTCCGGGACAGGGAATCAGCCCCAGCATTTT. The whole variable domain, filled in from reference TRBV28 and TRBJ1-5, reads DVKVTQSSRYLVKRTGEKVFLECVQDMDHENMFWYRQDPGLGLRLIYFSYDVKMKEKGDIPEGYSVSREKKERFSLILESASTNQTSMYLCASSSGTGNQPQHFGDGTRLSIL.

This clone appeared once. V gene TRBV5-6 combines with J gene TRBJ2-2; D is ambiguous. Germline CDR1 is SGHDT and CDR2 is YYEEEE. Trimming removed 1 base from V and 6 bases from J, with 4 bases in between. The CDR3 sequence is 12 residues long. Here the CDR3 DNA reads TGTGCCAGCAGCTTGATCCCCGGGGAGCTGTTTTTT. Protein: CASSLIPGELFF.

The CDR3 is CASSLRLADYNEQFF. CDR3 coding DNA: TGTGCCAGCTCACTGAGGCTAGCGGACTACAATGAGCAGTTCTTC. J is TRBJ2-1 and V is TRBV18; TRBD2 aligns across 7 bases. With 4 bases clipped from V and 3 bases from J, the junction kept 6 bases outside the gene matches. CDR3 length: 15 amino acids. Looked up from germline, CDR1 is KGHSH and CDR2 is LQKENI.

V usage is TRBV27 and J usage is TRBJ2-7; D not certain. Trimming took 4 bases from V and 2 from J, leaving 6 bases between them. CDR1 is MNHEY, CDR2 SMNVEV, per germline (reference sequence). The length of the CDR3 is 12 residues. CDR3 loop: CASSSPPYEQYF. The CDR3 DNA is TGTGCCAGCAGTTCTCCCCCCTACGAGCAGTACTTC.